This TCR beta chain was recovered during a study of breast tumors, draining lymph nodes, adjacent tissues. Study-level findings and limits: Tumor TCR diversity was below lymph nodes but above nontumor tissue.

This clonotype was seen many times. Its cognate antigen is unknown. The lymph nodes were axillary draining lymph nodes from breast cancer patients. Germline CDR1 is SNHLY and CDR2 is FYNNEI. There are 12 residues in the CDR3. Trimming took 7 bases from V and 4 from J, leaving 10 bases between them. TCRdb independently ran MiXCR on the multiplex PCR reads; one entry per CDR3 protein. The top ten hold over 3.5% of the sample, which has some 230,000 distinct CDR3 sequences, under 35% seen once. This receptor was obtained from a female donor with breast cancer. Some clones in this sample may be carry-over from other donors' samples. J is TRBJ2-5 and V is TRBV2; no definite D call. Sequenced input: axillary lymph node tissue. The CDR3 sequence is CASKGDRETQYF. CDR3 in DNA: TGTGCCAGCAAGGGCGATAGAGAGACCCAGTACTTC.